Listed here is a single T cell receptor beta chain. The data were obtained in a study of shared clonotypes between healthy human individuals. For the study at large: Contributing individuals were a couple of females and a few males aged 18 to 49. Three plates each covered CD4 naive and memory; CD8 naive two, CD8 memory one.

Replicate PCRs run on sorted subsets employed 200 to 250 ng DNA, 30,000 to 35,000 T cell genomes. Profiled with immunoSEQ multiplex PCR; TCRdb holds only in-frame clones, not every one. Of about 2 million clones in the sample, just under 95% were seen once. Per the germline V gene, CDR1 is LGHNA and CDR2 is YSLEER. The ends were cut back, 1 base at V and 6 bases at J, with 10 bases in the middle. CDR3 length: 14 amino acids. It was CD45RO-negative cells, positively selected for CCR7, that made up naive CD8 cells, with terminally differentiated effector memory CD45RA+ cells excluded. The chain has TRBV4-3 and TRBJ2-1; the D is unclear. This sequence originates from a man aged 18 to 29 in good health. Sequences were obtained from naive CD8+ T cells sorted from blood. The chain's CDR3 is CASSQGLLANEQFF. The CDR3 DNA sequence: TGCGCCAGCAGCCAAGGTCTGCTGGCCAATGAGCAGTTCTTC.